These 16 T cell receptor beta chains originate from one sample sequenced in a study of blood T cell repertoires in COVID-19. Using immunoSEQ multiplex PCR, the repertoire was profiled, and TCRdb retains in-frame clones only, with some absent. This sample has 45,000 or so clones, with around 80% found just once. The sample was peripheral blood. The receptors were sampled from a human donor in a cohort sampled during active COVID-19.

This CDR3 is CASSKQVQGELYTF. CDR3 bases: TGTGCCAGCAGCAAACAGGTACAGGGCGAACTCTACACCTTC. The V call is TRBV21-1, the J call TRBJ1-2; the table calls TRBD1, which could not be checked here. TRBV21-1 is a known pseudogene. This CDR3 spans 14 amino acids.

The chain joins TRBV2 to TRBJ1-6; a weak D match, TRBD1 (5 bases). CDR3 length: 13 amino acids. Per the germline V gene, CDR1 is SNHLY and CDR2 is FYNNEI. V shed 11 bases and J shed 8 bases, with 16 bases lying between them. CDR3 DNA sequence: TGTGCCCAGGGAAAGCGTGAGGATTCACCCCTCCACTTT. Protein sequence: CAQGKREDSPLHF.

This clone came up once. The rearrangement uses TRBV6-2 or TRBV6-3 and TRBJ2-3; 8 bases fit TRBD2. This CDR3 is built from 13 residues. The V gene end was trimmed by 5 bases and the J gene end by 5 bases; junction bases not matched to a gene: 3. Germline CDR1 reads MNHEY; CDR2 reads SVGEGT. CDR3 region: CASSGRGVDTQYF. The CDR3 nucleotides read TGTGCCAGCAGTGGGCGGGGGGTAGATACGCAGTATTTT.

The rearrangement joins TRBV6-2 or TRBV6-3 to TRBJ2-3; D is possibly TRBD2 (7 bases). Trimming removed 2 bases from V and 6 bases from J, with 15 bases in between. Germline V lookup: CDR1 MNHEY, CDR2 SVGEGT. This CDR3 has 15 residues. The CDR3 reads CASSYVRGASDTQYF. CDR3 DNA: TGTGCCAGCAGTTACGTTCGGGGGGCATCCGATACGCAGTATTTT.

Points on this clone: An end of the junction differs from the germline gene, which may be a read error. The chain carries TRBV7-7 and TRBJ2-7, with a weak D call TRBD1 (6 bases). The CDR3 consists of 14 residues. Per the germline V gene, CDR1 is SSHAT and CDR2 is FNYEAQ (reference sequence). This chain's CDR3 is CASSPQGPSYEQYF. The CDR3 DNA follows: TGTGCTAGCAGCCCACAGGGCCCTAGCTACGAGCAGTACTTC. The variable domain in full, with the rest retrieved from reference TRBV7-7 and TRBJ2-7, is GAGVSQSPRYKVTKRGQDVTLRCDPISSHATLYWYQQALGQGPEFLTYFNYEAQPDKSGLPSDRFSAERPEGSISTLTIQRTEQRDSAMYRCASSPQGPSYEQYFGPGTRLTVT.

The V gene is TRBV18, the J gene TRBJ2-7; tentatively, D is TRBD2 (6 bases). V was trimmed by 1 base and J by 10 bases, leaving 11 bases between them. The CDR3 contains 12 residues. Per the germline V gene, CDR1 is KGHSH and CDR2 is LQKENI. The CDR3 DNA reads as TGTGCCAGCTCACCACGGGACTCCGCACAGTACTTC. This encodes CASSPRDSAQYF.

V and J are TRBV9 and TRBJ1-3; perhaps TRBD1 as D (5 bases). The V end was cut by 3 bases, the J end by 3 bases, with 10 bases between. Germline CDR1 and CDR2: SGDLS and YYNGEE. CDR3 size: 14 residues. The CDR3 region has the DNA TGTGCCAGCAGCGAGGCAGGGTTTGGAAACACCATATATTTT. It specifies CASSEAGFGNTIYF.

J is TRBJ2-5 and V is TRBV2; TRBD2 matches at 9 bases. The CDR3 is 17 residues long. The germline V gene encodes CDR1 SNHLY and CDR2 FYNNEI. V shed 1 base, J shed 4 bases, and the junction held 10 bases outside the gene matches. CDR3 DNA sequence: TGTGCCAGCAGTGAAGTTGCGGGGGGGCTTGGTGGAGAGACCCAGTACTTC. Amino acid sequence: CASSEVAGGLGGETQYF.

The V gene is TRBV5-1, the J gene TRBJ2-5; D might be TRBD2 (6 bases). Trimming left V 4 bases short and J 3 bases short, with 10 bases between. Looked up from germline, CDR1 is SGHRS and CDR2 is YFSETQ. The CDR3 covers 13 residues. CDR3 nucleotide sequence: TGCGCCAGCAGCCCCGGGACTGAAGAGACCCAGTACTTC. Amino acids: CASSPGTEETQYF.

V usage is TRBV4-3 and J usage is TRBJ2-7; 7 nucleotides agree with TRBD2. V lost 1 base and J lost 0; bases outside the gene matches: 6. The CDR3 is 16 residues long. Per the germline V gene, CDR1 is LGHNA and CDR2 is YSLEER. The CDR3 region has the DNA TGCGCCAGCAGCCAAGTCGCTAGCGGTTTCTCCTACGAGCAGTACTTC. The encoded protein is CASSQVASGFSYEQYF.

The J gene is TRBJ1-1, the V gene TRBV6-5; D uncertain. The CDR3 totals 13 residues. The ends were cut back, 4 bases at V and 7 bases at J, with 13 bases in the middle. Germline CDR1 reads MNHEY; CDR2 reads SVGAGI. CDR3 protein: CASSSYVAREAFF. The CDR3 nucleotides are TGTGCCAGCAGTTCCTATGTAGCCCGTGAAGCTTTCTTT.

The chain links TRBV6-1 to TRBJ1-2, with D hard to call. Germline values: CDR1 MNHNS, CDR2 SASEGT. Deletions cut 3 bases from V and 3 bases from J, with 14 bases between. The CDR3 is 15 amino acids. The CDR3 coding sequence is TGTGCCAGCAGTGATACAAGACTTGGTGACTATGGCTACACCTTC. Protein sequence: CASSDTRLGDYGYTF.

V usage is TRBV5-1 and J usage is TRBJ1-4; D perhaps matches TRBD1 (5 bases). V dropped 0 bases and J dropped 7 bases, with 13 bases sitting between them. Germline assignment: CDR1 SGHRS and CDR2 YFSETQ. CDR3 length equals 15 residues. CDR3 loop: CASSLVGQRGEKLFF. The CDR3 region has the DNA TGCGCCAGCAGCTTGGTAGGACAAAGAGGTGAAAAACTGTTTTTT.

V usage is TRBV5-6 and J usage is TRBJ1-3; TRBD1 matches 10 bases. Trimming at V came to 3 bases and at J to 0 bases, leaving 12 bases not matched to a gene. The CDR3 runs to 19 residues. Germline CDR1 is SGHDT and CDR2 is YYEEEE. CDR3 residues: CASSSRGTGARSSGNTIYF. In nucleotides, the CDR3 is TGTGCCAGCAGCTCCCGAGGGACAGGGGCAAGAAGCTCTGGAAACACCATATATTTT.

V usage is TRBV19 and J usage is TRBJ1-2; possible D gene TRBD1, 5 bases. The germline gives CDR1 LNHDA, CDR2 SQIVND (reference sequence). V lost 3 bases, J lost 1 base, and 9 bases lay in between. The CDR3 totals 14 residues. The CDR3 sequence: CASSMRDGNYGYTF. The DNA for the CDR3 is TGTGCCAGTAGTATGCGGGACGGTAACTATGGCTACACCTTC.

This rearrangement joins TRBV12-3 or TRBV12-4 to TRBJ2-1; TRBD1 might be the D (7 bases). With 6 bases removed from V and 6 bases from J, the gap between germline ends came to 12 bases. This CDR3 region has 13 residues. This chain's CDR3 is CASSLRDSNEQFF. The CDR3 DNA is TGTGCCAGCAGCCTGCGGGACAGCAATGAGCAGTTCTTC.